The rows below give T cell receptor beta chains drawn from one sample of a study of beta chain features in type 1 diabetes. Method: immunoSEQ multiplex PCR; TCRdb's copy keeps in-frame clones and lacks some. The data show fewer than 350,000 clones, about 8% seen once. The sequencing sample was made of central memory CD4+ T cells from blood. Source of these receptors: a woman aged 18-35 years in good health. Both conserved end residues are part of each CDR3. The D gene is left open where the match is weak. Rows give clone size only sometimes, using once, few, many, or a class for an expanded clone.

length | size | J | D | V | DNA | CDR3
15 | NA | TRBJ2-1 | NA | TRBV19 | TGTGCCAGTAGTCGCGATCGGGGGGCGTACAATGAGCAGTTCTTC | CASSRDRGAYNEQFF
17 | NA | TRBJ2-5 | NA | TRBV7-6 | TGTGCCAGCAGCTTAGATTCCTCAGCGAAGTACCAAGAGACCCAGTACTTC | CASSLDSSAKYQETQYF
14 | NA | TRBJ1-2 | TRBD1 | TRBV5-6 | TGTGCCAGCAGCAGGACAGGGGTCGCCTATGGCTACACCTTC | CASSRTGVAYGYTF
13 | few | TRBJ1-6 | NA | TRBV7-2 | TGTGCCAGCAGCTTAGAGGCTCATTCACCCCTCCACTTT | CASSLEAHSPLHF
13 | NA | TRBJ2-1 | NA | TRBV7-2 | TGTGCCAGCAGCTTAACCAGCGACAATGAGCAGTTCTTC | CASSLTSDNEQFF
14 | NA | TRBJ2-1 | NA | TRBV9 | TGTGCCAGCAGCGTAGCTGTTTGGGGGGGCGAGCAGTTCTTC | CASSVAVWGGEQFF
15 | many | TRBJ1-6 | NA | TRBV18 | TGTGCCAGCTCACTCCCGGGGAGTTATAATTCACCCCTCCACTTT | CASSLPGSYNSPLHF
12 | NA | TRBJ2-1 | TRBD1 | TRBV29-1 | TGCAGCGCCGGGACAGGGATTTATGAGCAGTTCTTC | CSAGTGIYEQFF
16 | few | TRBJ1-4 | TRBD1 | TRBV28 | TGTGCCAGCAGGGATTCATCAGGGGGCTTTGGTGAAAAACTGTTTTTT | CASRDSSGGFGEKLFF
13 | NA | TRBJ2-1 | NA | TRBV14 | TGTGCCAGCAGCCAGGGACCTTACAATGAGCAGTTCTTC | CASSQGPYNEQFF
11 | NA | TRBJ2-3 | NA | TRBV6-1 | TGTGCCAGCAGGCCTACCCTTTTTCTGTATTTT | CASRPTLFLYF
15 | few | TRBJ1-6 | NA | TRBV27 | TGTGCCAGCAAAAACAGGGACCCCTATAATTCACCCCTCCACTTT | CASKNRDPYNSPLHF
15 | many | TRBJ1-4 | TRBD1 | TRBV7-9 | TGTGCCAGCAGCCCTACAGGGGGCCAAAATGAAAAACTGTTTTTT | CASSPTGGQNEKLFF
13 | many | TRBJ2-1 | NA | TRBV7-9 | TGTGCCAGCAGCTTAGGGGTTAGCACTGAGCAGTTCTTC | CASSLGVSTEQFF
16 | NA | TRBJ1-4 | NA | TRBV27 | TGTGCCAGCAGCCGGGGGAGGACGAAGATTAATGAAAAACTGTTTTTT | CASSRGRTKINEKLFF
15 | NA | TRBJ2-3 | TRBD2 | TRBV11-3 | TGTGCCAGCAGCCCCGGTCTAGCGGACACAGATACGCAGTATTTT | CASSPGLADTDTQYF
15 | many | TRBJ2-7 | TRBD1 | TRBV27 | TGTGCCAGCACCAGAAGCCGGGACAGACTCTACGAGCAGTACTTC | CASTRSRDRLYEQYF
16 | many | TRBJ2-5 | TRBD2 | TRBV18 | TGTGCCAGCTCACCGAGAGCCGGGACTAACCAAGAGACCCAGTACTTC | CASSPRAGTNQETQYF
16 | NA | TRBJ2-4 | TRBD2 | TRBV7-2 | TGTGCCAGCAGCTTAGGAGTTGCGGGGGAGAAAAACATTCAGTACTTC | CASSLGVAGEKNIQYF
15 | NA | TRBJ2-3 | TRBD2 | TRBV5-4 | TGTGCCAGCAGCGCACTAGCGGGGGTAGCAGATACGCAGTATTTT | CASSALAGVADTQYF
15 | NA | TRBJ2-1 | NA | TRBV10-3 | TGTGCCATCAGTGAGTCCCGTGGCGGAAACAATGAGCAGTTCTTC | CAISESRGGNNEQFF
12 | many | TRBJ1-4 | NA | TRBV29-1 | TGCAGCGCCCGCCGCGGAGGGGAAAAACTGTTTTTT | CSARRGGEKLFF
15 | NA | TRBJ1-2 | TRBD1 | TRBV7-9 | TGTGCCAGCAGAGGGGACAGGGAGGGTTCCTATGGCTACACCTTC | CASRGDREGSYGYTF
13 | few | TRBJ2-3 | NA | TRBV7-8 | TGTGCCAGCAGCTTATTTGGCACAGATACGCAGTATTTT | CASSLFGTDTQYF